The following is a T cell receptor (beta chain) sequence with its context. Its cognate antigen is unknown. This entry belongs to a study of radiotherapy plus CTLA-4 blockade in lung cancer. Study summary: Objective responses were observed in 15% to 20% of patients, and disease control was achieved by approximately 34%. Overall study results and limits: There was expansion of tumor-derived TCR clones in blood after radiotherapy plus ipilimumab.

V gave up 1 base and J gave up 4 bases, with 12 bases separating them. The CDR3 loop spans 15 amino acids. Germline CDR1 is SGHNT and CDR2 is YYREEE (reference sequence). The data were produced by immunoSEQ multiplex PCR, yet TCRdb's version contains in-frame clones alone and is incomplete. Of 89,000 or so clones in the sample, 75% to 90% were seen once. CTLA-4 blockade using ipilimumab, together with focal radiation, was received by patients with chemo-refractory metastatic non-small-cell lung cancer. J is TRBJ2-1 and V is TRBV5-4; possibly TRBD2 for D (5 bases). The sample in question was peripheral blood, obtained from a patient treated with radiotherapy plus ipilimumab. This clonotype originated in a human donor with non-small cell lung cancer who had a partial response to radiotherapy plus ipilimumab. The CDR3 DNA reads TGTGCCAGCAGCTTGACAGCTAGCCAATACAATGAGCAGTTCTTC. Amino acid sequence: CASSLTASQYNEQFF.